Detailed here is one T cell receptor beta chain. This specimen comes from a study of human T cells and chemical hapten exposure. In the original workflow: The number of TCRs in each sample had a median of roughly 100,000 and spanned 23,224 to 690,600. A single record per CDR3 protein comes from TCRdb applying MiXCR to the RACE reads. Here the V and J calls rest on TCRdb's processing, not on the authors' analysis. The table includes approximately 77,000 distinct CDR3 sequences, approximately 14% detected once. As to time point: pre-sensitization, week 0. Specified treatment: therapeutic diphenylcyclopropenone sensitization with weekly scalp DPC. Germline CDR1 and CDR2: MNHNS and SASEGT. The length of the CDR3 is 13 residues. V lost 2 bases and J lost 14; bases outside the gene matches: 10.

The rearrangement uses TRBV6-1 and TRBJ2-3, with 7 bases matching TRBD1. This sample comprised whole blood, obtained in connection with sensitization to the hapten diphenylcyclopropenone (DPC). The receptor comes from a woman in her forties or fifties with alopecia areata. Some clones in this sample may be carry-over from other donors' samples. Here the CDR3 DNA reads TGTGCCAGCAGTGAATTCGGGACAGAGAAGCCGTATTTT. Protein sequence: CASSEFGTEKPYF.